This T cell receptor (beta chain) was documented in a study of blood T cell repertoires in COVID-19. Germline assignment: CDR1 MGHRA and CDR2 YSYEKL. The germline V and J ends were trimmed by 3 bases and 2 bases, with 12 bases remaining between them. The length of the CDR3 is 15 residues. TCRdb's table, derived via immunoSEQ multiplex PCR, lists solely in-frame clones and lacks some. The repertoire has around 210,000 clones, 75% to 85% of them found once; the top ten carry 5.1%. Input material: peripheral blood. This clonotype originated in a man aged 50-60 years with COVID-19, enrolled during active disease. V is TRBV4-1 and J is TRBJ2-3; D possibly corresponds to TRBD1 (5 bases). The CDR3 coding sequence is TGCGCCAGCAGCCATGACGGACAAGTCACAGATACGCAGTATTTT. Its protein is CASSHDGQVTDTQYF.